The 29 T cell receptor beta chains below all came from one sample that was sequenced in a study of T cells after yellow fever vaccination. MiXCR was run by TCRdb on the 5' RACE reads, yielding one entry per CDR3 protein. This table holds about 500,000 distinct CDR3 sequences, 17% found once. The starting material was PBMCs, obtained 5 days after the first yellow fever vaccination. These receptors all come from a man aged 18-30 years who received the YFV17D yellow fever vaccine.

This CDR3 is CASSLGSRTTGELFF. The CDR3 DNA follows: TGTGCCAGCAGTTTAGGTAGTCGGACCACCGGGGAGCTGTTTTTT. The chain carries TRBV12-3 or TRBV12-4 and TRBJ2-2; D ambiguous. The CDR3 runs 15 residues. Trimming pared 1 base from V and 4 bases from J, leaving 10 bases between.

CDR3 region: CASSLVTGSSYEQYF. CDR3 nucleotide sequence: TGTGCCAGCAGCTTAGTTACAGGGAGCTCCTACGAGCAGTACTTC. The chain recombines TRBV11-2 with TRBJ2-7, with D perhaps TRBD1 (6 bases). Trimming took 1 base from V and 0 from J, leaving 10 bases between them. The CDR3 length is 15 residues. Germline CDR1 SGHAT, CDR2 FQNNGV.

The chain joins TRBV4-1 to TRBJ2-2; the match to TRBD1 covers 7 bases. The V and J ends lost 0 bases and 6 bases, in that order; junction bases with no gene match: 4. This CDR3 is built from 15 residues. Germline CDR1 is MGHRA and CDR2 is YSYEKL. CDR3 DNA sequence: TGCGCCAGCAGCCAAGAGAGGGGGCGGGCCGGGGAGCTGTTTTTT. Translated: CASSQERGRAGELFF.

The chain couples TRBV4-1 to TRBJ1-1; tentative D call: TRBD1 (5 bases). Germline V gene sequence: CDR1 MGHRA, CDR2 YSYEKL. CDR3 length equals 15 residues. The V end was cut by 5 bases, the J end by 1 base, with 14 bases between. In nucleotides, the CDR3 is TGCGCCAGCAGCGCCCGGGACCGGACGAACACTGAAGCTTTCTTT. The encoded protein is CASSARDRTNTEAFF.

This clonotype came up a few times. CDR3 DNA: TGTGCCAGCAGTTTTAGGGGGGCAGGCTATGGCTACACCTTC. It is translated as CASSFRGAGYGYTF. The chain recombines TRBV12-3 or TRBV12-4 with TRBJ1-2, with TRBD1 as a possible D gene (6 bases). V gave up 3 bases and J gave up 4 bases, with 12 bases separating them. CDR3 length: 14 residues.

This clonotype turned up a few times. This chain connects TRBV7-2 to TRBJ2-2, with TRBD2 as a possible D gene (5 bases). V gave up 5 bases and J gave up 4 bases, with 17 bases separating them. The CDR3 sequence is 16 residues long. Germline-derived CDR1 and CDR2 are SGHTA and FQGNSA. CDR3 bases: TGTGCCAGCAGCCCGTATAGGTCTGCGGGCACCGGGGAGCTGTTTTTT. Translating it yields CASSPYRSAGTGELFF.

This clonotype was seen only once. The chain is built from TRBV7-9 and TRBJ2-1, with 8 bases lining up with TRBD1. Unmatched junction bases numbered 6, after V lost 3 bases and J lost 8 bases. This CDR3 has 14 residues. Germline V CDR1 and CDR2: SEHNR, FQNEAQ (reference sequence). The CDR3: CASSFRGRGDEQFF. CDR3 sequence (DNA): TGTGCCAGCAGCTTCAGGGGGCGGGGAGATGAGCAGTTCTTC.

The gene calls are TRBV11-2 and TRBJ2-1; 9 nucleotides match TRBD2. The trim removed 3 bases at V and 5 bases at J, leaving 2 bases unmatched. The germline gives CDR1 SGHAT, CDR2 FQNNGV. CDR3 size: 14 residues. The CDR3 DNA is TGTGCCAGCAGCTTCCAGCGGGGGGACAATGAGCAGTTCTTC. This translates into CASSFQRGDNEQFF.

The chain joins TRBV15 to TRBJ1-1, with D maybe TRBD1 (5 bases). Germline V lookup: CDR1 LNHNV, CDR2 YYDKDF (reference sequence). Trimming stripped 6 bases from V and 1 base from J, with 9 bases between. The CDR3 is 13 amino acids. In nucleotides, the CDR3 is TGTGCCACCAGACCAACAGGGAACACTGAAGCTTTCTTT. Amino acids: CATRPTGNTEAFF.

Only a few counts were recorded for this clonotype. This chain links TRBV30 with TRBJ1-5; D is unclear. The V and J ends lost 2 bases and 3 bases respectively, with 8 bases between them. The length of the CDR3 is 13 residues. Germline values: CDR1 GTSNPN, CDR2 SVGIG (reference sequence). The CDR3 loop is CAWSRTYNQPQHF. The CDR3 region has the DNA TGTGCCTGGAGTCGGACCTACAATCAGCCCCAGCATTTT.

A few counts support this clonotype. V gene TRBV10-3 combines with J gene TRBJ1-1; a weak D match, TRBD1 (5 bases). The CDR3 is 13 residues long. Trimming pared 2 bases from V and 5 bases from J, leaving 9 bases between. CDR1 and CDR2 from the germline V gene are ENHRY and SYGVKD. The CDR3 reads CAISEGTETEAFF. The CDR3, as DNA: TGTGCCATCAGTGAGGGGACTGAAACTGAAGCTTTCTTT.

The chain carries TRBV2 and TRBJ2-5; D possibly corresponds to TRBD2 (5 bases). V shed 0 bases and J shed 5 bases, with 10 bases lying between them. Germline V gives CDR1 SNHLY, CDR2 FYNNEI. This CDR3 spans 14 amino acids. As DNA, the CDR3 is TGTGCCAGCAGTGAAGCGCTTCCGGGGGAGACCCAGTACTTC. It yields the protein CASSEALPGETQYF.

This clonotype showed up many times. The chain employs TRBV6-2 or TRBV6-3 and TRBJ2-1, with TRBD1 matching 12 bases. Unmatched junction bases numbered 13, after V lost 6 bases and J lost 4 bases. Germline CDR1 and CDR2: MNHEY and SVGEGT. This CDR3 is built from 18 residues. The CDR3 protein is CASRFLPGQGAHYNEQFF. CDR3 in DNA: TGTGCCAGCAGATTTCTTCCGGGACAGGGGGCTCATTACAATGAGCAGTTCTTC.

This clonotype was counted a few times. The chain recombines TRBV9 with TRBJ2-7, with D maybe TRBD1 (6 bases). From germline, CDR1 is SGDLS and CDR2 YYNGEE. V was shortened by 0 bases and J by 6 bases, with 16 bases between the two germline ends. The CDR3 sequence is 15 residues long. The CDR3 DNA is TGTGCCAGCAGCGTAGGGGGACAAAGAAGAGGCGAGCAGTACTTC. Its protein is CASSVGGQRRGEQYF.

The chain employs TRBV24-1 and TRBJ2-1; 8 nucleotides line up with TRBD1. Germline assignment: CDR1 KGHDR and CDR2 SFDVKD. Losses at the gene ends were 9 bases for V and 4 bases for J; bases not matched to a gene: 7. This CDR3 is built from 14 residues. CDR3 loop: CATAVTGGYNEQFF. Written as DNA, the CDR3 is TGTGCCACCGCCGTCACAGGGGGATACAATGAGCAGTTCTTC.

The chain's CDR3 is CSANRGNEQFF. As DNA, the CDR3 is TGCAGTGCAAACAGGGGCAATGAGCAGTTCTTC. V and J are TRBV20-1 and TRBJ2-1, with 7 nucleotides matching TRBD1. The length of the CDR3 is 11 residues. Germline assignment: CDR1 DFQATT and CDR2 SNEGSKA (reference sequence). Trimming removed 6 bases from V and 6 bases from J; junction bases left unmatched: 2.

This chain connects TRBV5-1 to TRBJ2-7; D ambiguous. CDR3 length: 15 amino acids. Germline values: CDR1 SGHRS, CDR2 YFSETQ. Trimming stripped 0 bases from V and 6 bases from J, with 16 bases between. The CDR3 nucleotides are TGCGCCAGCAGCTTGGTCTTAAGTGACTGGGCCGAGCAGTACTTC. Translated: CASSLVLSDWAEQYF. Complete variable domain (other parts from reference TRBV5-1 and TRBJ2-7): KAGVTQTPRYLIKTRGQQVTLSCSPISGHRSVSWYQQTPGQGLQFLFEYFSETQRNKGNFPGRFSGRQFSNSRSEMNVSTLELGDSALYLCASSLVLSDWAEQYFGPGTRLTVT.

This clonotype was counted only a few times. The CDR3 bases are TGCGCCAGCAGCCTCGGAGGGGATGGCACAGATACGCAGTATTTT. It is translated as CASSLGGDGTDTQYF. The J gene is TRBJ2-3, the V gene TRBV5-1; TRBD2 might be the D (6 bases). V was clipped by 4 bases and J by 1 base, with 13 bases between them. Germline CDR1 reads SGHRS; CDR2 reads YFSETQ. CDR3 length equals 15 residues.

The rearrangement uses TRBV6-2 or TRBV6-3 and TRBJ2-4; 15 bases fit TRBD2. The CDR3 has 17 residues. The germline gives CDR1 MNHEY, CDR2 SVGEGT. V trimming: 2 bases; J trimming: 6 bases; junction bases outside the gene matches: 5. CDR3 DNA sequence: TGTGCCAGCAGTTACGGGACTAGCGGGGGGCCGGGAAACATTCAGTACTTC. This sequence encodes CASSYGTSGGPGNIQYF.

The chain has TRBV24-1 and TRBJ2-2; the match to TRBD1 covers 9 bases. The germline V gene encodes CDR1 KGHDR and CDR2 SFDVKD. With V trimmed by 2 bases and J by 3 bases, 3 bases remained unmatched. CDR3 length: 16 residues. The chain's CDR3 is CATSDSGTGYTGELFF. Here the CDR3 DNA reads TGTGCCACCAGTGATTCTGGGACAGGGTACACCGGGGAGCTGTTTTTT.

This clonotype occurred a few times. V is TRBV4-1 and J is TRBJ2-5; D may be TRBD1 or TRBD2 (6 bases each). V shed 1 base and J shed 13 bases, with 19 bases lying between them. CDR3 length: 14 amino acids. Germline values: CDR1 MGHRA, CDR2 YSYEKL. The CDR3 DNA is TGCGCCAGCAGCCAAGCTTTGGTGGGGGGCGCCCCGTACTTC. It encodes CASSQALVGGAPYF.

With respect to this clonotype: This may be a read error: a much more frequent sequence differs by one nucleotide. The chain combines TRBV6-2 or TRBV6-3 with TRBJ2-3; D is unresolved. In germline, CDR1 is MNHEY, CDR2 SVGEGT. The CDR3 is 12 amino acids. DNA of the CDR3: TGTACCAGCAGTTACTCGAGAGATACGCAGTATTTT. Its translation is CTSSYSRDTQYF.

This clonotype has more than one count but fewer than ten. The chain joins TRBV29-1 to TRBJ2-2, with D hard to call. Trimming took 4 bases from V and 0 from J, leaving 9 bases between them. CDR1 is SQVTM, CDR2 ANQGSEA, per germline. This CDR3 spans 14 amino acids. This chain's CDR3 is CSVGTVPNTGELFF. In nucleotides, the CDR3 is TGCAGCGTTGGGACGGTACCGAACACCGGGGAGCTGTTTTTT.

This clonotype was counted a few times. The chain is built from TRBV5-1 and TRBJ2-1; 9 nucleotides match TRBD2. The germline V gene encodes CDR1 SGHRS and CDR2 YFSETQ. There are 12 residues in the CDR3. The V and J ends lost 4 bases and 8 bases, in that order; junction bases with no gene match: 1. The DNA for the CDR3 is TGCGCCAGCAGCAGCGGGGGGCATGAGCAGTTCTTC. Amino acids: CASSSGGHEQFF.

V and J are TRBV18 and TRBJ2-2; either TRBD1 or TRBD2 may supply D (5 bases each). Trimming removed 5 bases at V and 0 bases at J, with 10 bases between. The CDR3 is 15 amino acids. The V gene's germline CDR1 is KGHSH and CDR2 LQKENI. CDR3 in DNA: TGTGCCAGCTCAATGGGACCTACGAACACCGGGGAGCTGTTTTTT. Its protein product is CASSMGPTNTGELFF.

The chain has TRBV7-2 and TRBJ1-3; unclear D gene. V lost 6 bases and J lost 0, with 18 bases in between. CDR3 length: 17 amino acids. CDR1 is SGHTA and CDR2 is FQGNSA in the germline V gene. The CDR3 nucleotides read TGTGCCAGCAGTGAACCGTGGGGTGGAAGCTCTGGAAACACCATATATTTT. Translated, it gives CASSEPWGGSSGNTIYF.

This clonotype has only a few counts. One end of the junction does not line up with germline, which may come from a read error. The chain uses TRBV7-9 and TRBJ2-3, with D possibly called TRBD1 or TRBD2 (5 bases each). CDR1 SEHNR and CDR2 FQNEAQ come from the germline V gene (reference sequence). This CDR3 region has 15 residues. Written as DNA, the CDR3 is TGTGCCGGCAGCGATCGAGGCAAGGGGACGGATACGCAGTATTTT. Translated: CAGSDRGKGTDTQYF.

As regards this clonotype: A read error may produce the germline difference seen at one junction end. V is TRBV3-1 and J is TRBJ2-1, with D possibly being TRBD1 or TRBD2 (6 bases each). Per the germline V gene, CDR1 is LGHDT and CDR2 is YNNKEL (reference sequence). The CDR3 is 18 amino acids. The CDR3 bases are TGTGCCAGCGGCCAAGAGGGGGGTGGGGGTGGTGTATACAATGAGCAGTTCTTC. It codes for CASGQEGGGGGVYNEQFF.

The chain employs TRBV7-2 and TRBJ2-3; D remains ambiguous. V was pared by 1 base and J by 6 bases, with 14 bases between. Germline V CDR1 and CDR2: SGHTA, FQGNSA. This CDR3 contains 15 residues. CDR3 coding DNA: TGTGCCAGCAGCTTAGACCTCCTAGGACGGGATACGCAGTATTTT. Its translation is CASSLDLLGRDTQYF.